These 23 T cell receptor beta chains were all obtained from the same sample, sequenced in a study of siplizumab effects on memory and regulatory T cells. Here immunoSEQ multiplex PCR was the method, and the copy in TCRdb shows in-frame clones only, minus some. Of 85,000 to 130,000 clones in the sample, over 90% were seen once. Input material: Tregs sorted from blood. The receptors stem from a human donor in good health.

The chain links TRBV11-3 to TRBJ1-1, with a weak D call TRBD1 (5 bases). The V gene's germline CDR1 is SGHNT and CDR2 YENEEA. The CDR3 covers 13 residues. With 4 bases removed from V and 2 bases from J, the gap between germline ends came to 8 bases. The CDR3 sequence is CASSWRGNTEAFF. CDR3 DNA: TGTGCCAGCAGCTGGAGGGGAAACACTGAAGCTTTCTTT. Together with reference TRBV11-3 and TRBJ1-1, the CDR3 gives the full variable domain: EAGVVQSPRYKIIEKKQPVAFWCNPISGHNTLYWYLQNLGQGPELLIRYENEEAVDDSQLPKDRFSAERLKGVDSTLKIQPAELGDSAVYLCASSWRGNTEAFFGQGTRLTVV.

The rearrangement links TRBV6-5 to TRBJ1-2, with D tentatively TRBD1 (6 bases). Trimming pared 4 bases from V and 2 bases from J, leaving 8 bases between. The CDR3 extends over 13 amino acids. The germline gives CDR1 MNHEY, CDR2 SVGAGI. The DNA for the CDR3 is TGTGCCAGCAGTTCTACAGGGAACTATGGCTACACCTTC. Encoded protein: CASSSTGNYGYTF.

The genes are TRBV7-9 and TRBJ2-3; 13 bases line up with TRBD2. Per the germline V gene, CDR1 is SEHNR and CDR2 is FQNEAQ (reference sequence). The trim removed 5 bases at V and 6 bases at J, leaving 8 bases unmatched. The CDR3 contains 16 residues. The chain's CDR3 is CASSEIGTSGADTQYF. CDR3 DNA sequence: TGTGCCAGCAGCGAAATAGGGACTAGCGGGGCCGATACGCAGTATTTT. The full variable domain, in which reference TRBV7-9 and TRBJ2-3 provide the parts outside the CDR3, is DTGVSQNPRHKITKRGQNVTFRCDPISEHNRLYWYRQTLGQGPEFLTYFQNEAQLEKSRLLSDRFSAERPKGSFSTLEIQRTEQGDSAMYLCASSEIGTSGADTQYFGPGTRLTVL.

The rearrangement uses TRBV5-1 and TRBJ2-7; tentative D call: TRBD2 (5 bases). V was shortened by 0 bases and J by 0 bases, with 7 bases between the two germline ends. Germline CDR1 SGHRS, CDR2 YFSETQ. The CDR3 length is 14 residues. The CDR3 bases are TGCGCCAGCAGCTTGGTAGCGAGCTCCTACGAGCAGTACTTC. It codes for CASSLVASSYEQYF.

The CDR3 DNA is TGCGCCAGCGAAATAGCGGGAGCGGGTCGGGGGACCCAGTACTTC. Amino acids: CASEIAGAGRGTQYF. This chain joins TRBV5-1 and TRBJ2-5, with TRBD2 matching 9 bases. The CDR3 sequence is 15 residues long. Germline loops: CDR1 SGHRS, CDR2 YFSETQ. The V segment lost 7 bases and the J segment 7 bases; nucleotides outside the gene matches: 14.

This chain uses TRBV5-1 with TRBJ2-4; a weak D match, TRBD2 (6 bases). Trimming pared 7 bases from V and 8 bases from J, leaving 16 bases between. From germline, CDR1 is SGHRS and CDR2 YFSETQ. This CDR3 is built from 13 residues. The CDR3 DNA sequence: TGCGCCAGCGGGCCCCACTGGAGGGACATTCAGTACTTC. Amino acid sequence: CASGPHWRDIQYF.

The CDR3 coding sequence is TGTGCCAGCAGAGATAGCGGGGTCGGTACCTACGAGCAGTACTTC. As protein: CASRDSGVGTYEQYF. V is TRBV6-6 and J is TRBJ2-7, with 8 nucleotides matching TRBD2. V lost 6 bases and J lost 2; bases outside the gene matches: 9. CDR3 length: 15 residues. Germline CDR1 reads MNHNY; CDR2 reads SVGAGI (reference sequence).

In DNA form, the CDR3 reads TGTGCCAGCAGCTTGAGGGGGGGCGGAGGAGAGACCCAGTACTTC. This codes for CASSLRGGGGETQYF. The rearrangement links TRBV7-9 to TRBJ2-5; the D gene is possibly TRBD2 (7 bases). CDR3 length equals 15 residues. The germline CDR1 and CDR2 sequences are SEHNR and FQNEAQ (reference sequence). Between the trimmed V and J ends, which lost 3 bases and 4 bases, there was a span of 15 bases.

The V call is TRBV29-1, the J call TRBJ2-1; a possible D gene is TRBD2 (5 bases). The CDR3 is made up of 16 amino acids. V was clipped by 5 bases and J by 0 bases, with 17 bases between them. The V gene's germline CDR1 is SQVTM and CDR2 ANQGSEA. For the CDR3, the DNA is TGCAGCGTTATTCTAATTGGGAGTGACTCCTACAATGAGCAGTTCTTC. It specifies CSVILIGSDSYNEQFF.

CDR3 residues: CASRRDSYTQYF. Written as DNA, the CDR3 is TGTGCCAGCAGGAGGGACTCCTATACGCAGTATTTT. The chain joins TRBV7-2 to TRBJ2-3; possibly TRBD2 for D (6 bases). This CDR3 comprises 12 residues. Trimming removed 6 bases at V and 7 bases at J, with 11 bases between. Looked up from germline, CDR1 is SGHTA and CDR2 is FQGNSA.

The sample holds a few counts of this clone. The chain carries TRBV30 and TRBJ1-2; the match to TRBD1 covers 7 bases. In germline, CDR1 is GTSNPN, CDR2 SVGIG (reference sequence). V was pared by 2 bases and J by 1 base, with 7 bases of the junction left unmatched. The CDR3 sequence is 15 residues long. CDR3 region: CAWSRRQGVNYGYTF. CDR3 bases: TGTGCCTGGAGTCGTCGACAGGGCGTTAACTATGGCTACACCTTC. The variable domain in full, completed from reference TRBV30 and TRBJ1-2, reads SQTIHQWPATLVQPVGSPLSLECTVEGTSNPNLYWYRQAAGRGLQLLFYSVGIGQISSEVPQNLSASRPQDRQFILSSKKLLLSDSGFYLCAWSRRQGVNYGYTFGSGTRLTVV.

The table lists this clone with a few counts. The rearrangement links TRBV28 to TRBJ1-2; D gene unclear. Trimming took 4 bases from V and 5 from J, leaving 8 bases between them. The CDR3 has 12 amino acids. Germline-derived CDR1 and CDR2 are MDHEN and SYDVKM. CDR3 sequence: CASSWERYGYTF. CDR3 in DNA: TGTGCCAGCAGTTGGGAACGGTATGGCTACACCTTC.

The chain joins TRBV30 to TRBJ2-5; D may be TRBD1 (6 bases). Trimming removed 3 bases at V and 5 bases at J, with 16 bases between. CDR1 and CDR2 (germline): GTSNPN, SVGIG (reference sequence). The CDR3 loop spans 14 amino acids. The CDR3 loop reads CAWSRQGLRETQYF. The CDR3 DNA reads as TGTGCCTGGAGCCGCCAGGGGCTGAGGGAGACCCAGTACTTC.

The chain couples TRBV30 to TRBJ2-3; 7 nucleotides line up with TRBD2. V shed 2 bases and J 2 bases; nucleotides not matched to a gene: 7. CDR1 and CDR2 from the germline V gene are GTSNPN and SVGIG (reference sequence). The CDR3 sequence is 15 residues long. The CDR3 reads CAWSPGEGLTDTQYF. The CDR3, as DNA: TGTGCCTGGAGTCCGGGGGAGGGCCTCACAGATACGCAGTATTTT. Full variable domain (outside the CDR3, taken from reference TRBV30 and TRBJ2-3): SQTIHQWPATLVQPVGSPLSLECTVEGTSNPNLYWYRQAAGRGLQLLFYSVGIGQISSEVPQNLSASRPQDRQFILSSKKLLLSDSGFYLCAWSPGEGLTDTQYFGPGTRLTVL.

The rearrangement uses TRBV4-2 and TRBJ2-5; D not resolved. The J call may be incorrect, as the DNA end agrees better with TRBJ2-7. The CDR3 is 13 amino acids. CDR1 is LGHNA, CDR2 YNFKEQ, per germline. In DNA, the CDR3 is TGTGCCAGCAGCCAAGAGGGCTTACACGAGCAGTACTTC. It encodes CASSQEGLHEQYF.

The chain joins TRBV2 to TRBJ1-5; 7 nucleotides align to TRBD1. The junction had 12 bases not matched to a gene; V was cut back by 6 bases and J by 7 bases. CDR3 size: 15 residues. Germline CDR1 is SNHLY and CDR2 is FYNNEI. CDR3 sequence: CASSPATGKGQPQHF. CDR3 coding DNA: TGTGCCAGCAGCCCTGCGACAGGGAAGGGGCAGCCCCAGCATTTT. Combining the CDR3 with reference TRBV2 and TRBJ1-5 gives the whole variable domain EPEVTQTPSHQVTQMGQEVILRCVPISNHLYFYWYRQILGQKVEFLVSFYNNEISEKSEIFDDQFSVERPDGSNFTLKIRSTKLEDSAMYFCASSPATGKGQPQHFGDGTRLSIL.

The chain links TRBV29-1 to TRBJ1-1, with D possibly TRBD1 on 5 matching bases. This CDR3 contains 13 residues. CDR1 SQVTM and CDR2 ANQGSEA come from the germline V gene. The V end was cut by 5 bases, the J end by 1 base, with 11 bases between. The CDR3 sequence: CSVHQGGNTEAFF. The CDR3 nucleotides read TGCAGCGTTCATCAGGGTGGGAACACTGAAGCTTTCTTT.

The V gene is TRBV5-1, the J gene TRBJ1-2; D perhaps matches TRBD1 (5 bases). With 4 bases removed from V and 8 bases from J, the gap between germline ends came to 21 bases. The CDR3 sequence is 15 residues long. Per germline, CDR1 SGHRS and CDR2 YFSETQ. CDR3 in amino acids: CASSPQPARGRGYTF. The CDR3 DNA follows: TGCGCCAGCAGCCCCCAACCCGCCCGGGGACGAGGCTACACCTTC.

V and J are TRBV19 and TRBJ2-3; 11 nucleotides line up with TRBD2. V shed 6 bases and J 1 base; nucleotides not matched to a gene: 15. Germline CDR1 LNHDA, CDR2 SQIVND (reference sequence). The CDR3 has 19 amino acids. CDR3 coding DNA: TGTGCCAGTAGCCTCCTACTAGCGGGGGACAAATCCCGCACAGATACGCAGTATTTT. Its protein is CASSLLLAGDKSRTDTQYF.

This rearrangement joins TRBV6-6 to TRBJ2-3; D tentatively fits TRBD1 or TRBD2 (6 bases each). Germline CDR1 MNHNY, CDR2 SVGAGI (reference sequence). This CDR3 is 13 amino acids long. Trimming cost V 2 bases and J 7 bases, with 10 bases left between them. The CDR3, as DNA: TGTGCCAGCAGTTACGGGGGGCGAAATACGCAGTATTTT. Translation gives CASSYGGRNTQYF.

The chain recombines TRBV6-5 with TRBJ1-3; D is undetermined. Trimming took off 5 bases at V and 1 base at J, with 12 bases between the two ends. Germline V gives CDR1 MNHEY, CDR2 SVGAGI. The CDR3 has 15 residues. The CDR3 here is CASSTSGFSGNTIYF. CDR3 DNA: TGTGCCAGCAGTACCTCAGGTTTTTCTGGAAACACCATATATTTT.

This chain uses TRBV6-4 with TRBJ2-1, with no clear D. CDR1 and CDR2 (germline): MRHNA, SNTAGT. Deletions cut 3 bases from V and 5 bases from J, with 2 bases between. CDR3 length: 11 residues. CDR3 bases: TGTGCCAGCAGTGAGGACAATGAGCAGTTCTTC. It yields the protein CASSEDNEQFF.

This chain connects TRBV7-2 to TRBJ1-2, with a weak D call TRBD1 (5 bases). The germline gives CDR1 SGHTA, CDR2 FQGNSA. This CDR3 region has 14 residues. With 4 bases removed from V and 6 bases from J, the gap between germline ends came to 15 bases. The CDR3 nucleotides are TGTGCCAGCAGCTCCGTGCAGGGTTGGGATGGCTACACCTTC. Translation gives CASSSVQGWDGYTF. Combining the CDR3 with reference TRBV7-2 and TRBJ1-2 gives the whole variable domain GAGVSQSPSNKVTEKGKDVELRCDPISGHTALYWYRQSLGQGLEFLIYFQGNSAPDKSGLPSDRFSAERTGGSVSTLTIQRTQQEDSAVYLCASSSVQGWDGYTFGSGTRLTVV.